These T cell receptor beta chains were read from a single sample in a study of regulatory T cells in long-lasting Graves disease. TCRdb reprocessed the multiplex PCR reads with MiXCR, giving one entry per CDR3 protein. The table records approximately 470,000 distinct CDR3 sequences, about 20% of them present only once. The source material was peripheral blood mononuclear cells (PBMCs), sampled when the disease was refractory, from a patient treated with antithyroid drugs. Receptors originate from a female donor with Graves disease. Both conserved end residues are part of each CDR3. D genes are given only for firm matches. Expanded clones get a size class; other rows say once, few or many, or leave the size out.

size: NA
J: TRBJ2-5
D: TRBD2
V: TRBV5-6
CDR3: CASSLEASGRTQYF
DNA: TGTGCCAGCAGCTTGGAGGCTAGCGGGCGGACCCAGTACTTC

size: NA
J: TRBJ2-4
D: TRBD1
V: TRBV4-1
CDR3: CASSQVTGTVIAKNIQYF
DNA: TGCGCCAGCAGCCAAGTCACCGGGACAGTGATAGCCAAAAACATTCAGTACTTC

size: NA
J: TRBJ2-7
D: NA
V: TRBV20-1
CDR3: CSARSFDSYEQYF
DNA: TGCAGTGCCCGATCCTTTGACAGCTACGAGCAGTACTTC

size: few
J: TRBJ1-1
D: NA
V: TRBV19
CDR3: CASSIVWNTEAFF
DNA: TGTGCCAGTAGTATAGTCTGGAACACTGAAGCTTTCTTT

size: NA
J: TRBJ1-5
D: NA
V: TRBV5-8
CDR3: CASSPENSNQPQHF
DNA: TGTGCCAGCAGCCCTGAAAATAGCAATCAGCCCCAGCATTTT

size: NA
J: TRBJ2-3
D: NA
V: TRBV2
CDR3: CATLEGRTDTQYF
DNA: TGTGCCACCCTGGAGGGGAGGACAGATACGCAGTATTTT

size: NA
J: TRBJ1-5
D: NA
V: TRBV4-3
CDR3: CASSQEAGYSNQPQHF
DNA: TGCGCCAGCAGCCAAGAAGCAGGGTATAGCAATCAGCCCCAGCATTTT

size: few
J: TRBJ1-2
D: TRBD1
V: TRBV19
CDR3: CASTNPYRGQGYTF
DNA: TGTGCCAGTACCAATCCTTACAGGGGGCAAGGCTACACCTTC

size: NA
J: TRBJ2-7
D: NA
V: TRBV15
CDR3: CATSRDQGQTYEQYF
DNA: TGTGCCACCAGCAGAGATCAGGGCCAAACCTACGAGCAGTACTTC

size: NA
J: TRBJ1-2
D: TRBD1
V: TRBV2
CDR3: CASLATRGLFEGYTF
DNA: TGTGCCAGCCTCGCTACAAGGGGGCTCTTTGAAGGCTACACCTTC

size: few
J: TRBJ2-7
D: NA
V: TRBV7-9
CDR3: CASSLGGYGQYF
DNA: TGTGCCAGCAGCTTAGGGGGGTACGGGCAGTACTTC

size: few
J: TRBJ2-7
D: TRBD2
V: TRBV7-9
CDR3: CASSLWTSESTIYEQYF
DNA: TGTGCCAGCAGCCTATGGACTAGCGAAAGTACAATCTACGAGCAGTACTTC

size: NA
J: TRBJ2-7
D: TRBD1
V: TRBV29-1
CDR3: CSVEGWDRNYEQYF
DNA: TGCAGCGTTGAAGGATGGGACAGGAACTACGAGCAGTACTTC

size: few
J: TRBJ2-4
D: NA
V: TRBV11-2
CDR3: CASSLGGQGVLDIQYF
DNA: TGTGCCAGCAGCTTAGGGGGACAAGGGGTTTTAGACATTCAGTACTTC

size: few
J: TRBJ2-7
D: NA
V: TRBV6-1
CDR3: CASSTGWESHYEQYF
DNA: TGTGCCAGCAGTACGGGGTGGGAGTCTCACTACGAGCAGTACTTC

size: NA
J: TRBJ2-7
D: TRBD2
V: TRBV7-9
CDR3: CASSSLTSSIHEQYF
DNA: TGTGCCAGCAGCTCCCTGACTAGCAGTATCCACGAGCAGTACTTC

size: NA
J: TRBJ1-2
D: NA
V: TRBV5-4
CDR3: CASSLGHGNKNYGYTF
DNA: TGTGCCAGCAGCTTGGGGCATGGTAACAAAAACTATGGCTACACCTTC

size: few
J: TRBJ1-2
D: TRBD1
V: TRBV12-3/TRBV12-4
CDR3: CASSSRTGGDYGYTF
DNA: TGTGCCAGCAGCTCCCGGACAGGGGGCGACTATGGCTACACCTTC

size: many
J: TRBJ1-1
D: NA
V: TRBV6-1
CDR3: CASTQAGVNTEAFF
DNA: TGTGCCAGCACCCAGGCAGGGGTGAACACTGAAGCTTTCTTT

size: NA
J: TRBJ1-5
D: TRBD1
V: TRBV7-2
CDR3: CASSSQGVQPQHF
DNA: TGTGCCAGCAGCTCACAGGGGGTTCAGCCCCAGCATTTT

size: many
J: TRBJ2-7
D: NA
V: TRBV28
CDR3: CASPPPGGSLYEQYF
DNA: TGTGCCAGCCCCCCCCCGGGCGGATCACTCTACGAGCAGTACTTC

size: many
J: TRBJ2-5
D: TRBD2
V: TRBV11-1
CDR3: CASSRTSETQYF
DNA: TGTGCCAGCAGCCGGACTAGTGAGACCCAGTACTTC

size: many
J: TRBJ1-2
D: TRBD1
V: TRBV20-1
CDR3: CSVPGQGLYGYTF
DNA: TGCAGTGTACCGGGACAGGGCCTCTATGGCTACACCTTC

size: NA
J: TRBJ2-4
D: TRBD2
V: TRBV7-8
CDR3: CASSLVGPREFAKNIQYF
DNA: TGTGCCAGCAGCTTAGTGGGGCCGCGGGAGTTCGCCAAAAACATTCAGTACTTC

size: many
J: TRBJ1-2
D: NA
V: TRBV6-1
CDR3: CASSDLIGREGYTF
DNA: TGTGCCAGCAGTGATCTGATAGGAAGGGAGGGCTACACCTTC

size: NA
J: TRBJ1-5
D: NA
V: TRBV6-1
CDR3: CASSEKWSNQPQHF
DNA: TGTGCCAGCAGTGAAAAATGGAGCAATCAGCCCCAGCATTTT

size: NA
J: TRBJ2-2
D: TRBD2
V: TRBV7-2
CDR3: CASSLAGTSGNTGELFF
DNA: TGTGCCAGCAGCTTAGCCGGGACTAGCGGTAACACCGGGGAGCTGTTTTTT

size: many
J: TRBJ2-7
D: TRBD2
V: TRBV28
CDR3: CASSFRLGLAGGLSYEQYF
DNA: TGTGCCAGCAGTTTTCGATTGGGACTAGCGGGAGGTTTATCCTACGAGCAGTACTTC

size: NA
J: TRBJ1-3
D: NA
V: TRBV6-1
CDR3: CATTTGLGNTIYF
DNA: TGTGCCACGACTACAGGGCTTGGAAACACCATATATTTT

size: NA
J: TRBJ2-7
D: TRBD2
V: TRBV20-1
CDR3: CSARDPGLAGSYEQYF
DNA: TGCAGTGCTAGAGATCCCGGACTAGCGGGCTCCTACGAGCAGTACTTC

size: many
J: TRBJ2-4
D: NA
V: TRBV2
CDR3: CASREGGTIDENIQYF
DNA: TGTGCCAGCAGAGAAGGGGGGACTATTGATGAAAACATTCAGTACTTC

size: many
J: TRBJ2-3
D: NA
V: TRBV18
CDR3: CASSPESGSTQYF
DNA: TGTGCCAGCTCACCAGAAAGTGGGTCTACGCAGTATTTT

size: many
J: TRBJ2-5
D: TRBD1
V: TRBV6-9
CDR3: CASSFRTGPRETQYF
DNA: TGTGCCAGCAGTTTTAGGACAGGGCCGAGGGAGACCCAGTACTTC

size: NA
J: TRBJ2-7
D: TRBD1
V: TRBV4-1
CDR3: CASSQPTGKFYEQYF
DNA: TGCGCCAGCAGCCAGCCGACAGGGAAGTTCTACGAGCAGTACTTC

size: NA
J: TRBJ1-5
D: NA
V: TRBV6-5
CDR3: CASSYGAGRPQHF
DNA: TGTGCCAGCAGTTACGGCGCAGGTCGGCCCCAGCATTTT

size: many
J: TRBJ2-2
D: TRBD1
V: TRBV29-1
CDR3: CSFTQGAVTGELFF
DNA: TGCAGCTTTACACAGGGGGCGGTCACCGGGGAGCTGTTTTTT

size: few
J: TRBJ2-2
D: TRBD1
V: TRBV5-1
CDR3: CASSVGQGHTGELFF
DNA: TGCGCCAGCAGCGTGGGACAGGGACACACCGGGGAGCTGTTTTTT

size: NA
J: TRBJ2-6
D: TRBD1
V: TRBV7-3
CDR3: CASSWTGDLANVLTF
DNA: TGTGCCAGCAGCTGGACAGGGGACTTGGCCAACGTCCTGACTTTC

size: few
J: TRBJ1-6
D: NA
V: TRBV5-8
CDR3: CASSFEAGKSPLHF
DNA: TGTGCCAGCAGCTTTGAGGCAGGGAAATCACCCCTCCACTTT

size: NA
J: TRBJ2-7
D: TRBD1
V: TRBV5-1
CDR3: CASSLGQGMVLEQYF
DNA: TGCGCCAGCAGCTTGGGACAGGGGATGGTGCTCGAGCAGTACTTC

size: NA
J: TRBJ2-7
D: NA
V: TRBV9
CDR3: CASLGSYEQYF
DNA: TGTGCCAGCCTAGGCTCCTACGAGCAGTACTTC

size: NA
J: TRBJ2-7
D: NA
V: TRBV3-1
CDR3: CASSQYQGSHEQYF
DNA: TGTGCCAGCAGCCAATACCAGGGTTCCCACGAGCAGTACTTC

size: few
J: TRBJ2-2
D: NA
V: TRBV5-1
CDR3: CTSSVDGAPGELFF
DNA: TGCACCAGCAGCGTGGACGGCGCACCCGGGGAGCTGTTTTTT

size: few
J: TRBJ2-4
D: NA
V: TRBV20-1
CDR3: CSARTTLGLAKNIQYF
DNA: TGCAGTGCTAGAACAACGCTGGGACTAGCCAAAAACATTCAGTACTTC

size: NA
J: TRBJ2-3
D: TRBD2
V: TRBV6-2/TRBV6-3
CDR3: CASRPGPSGRRLADTQYF
DNA: TGTGCCAGCAGACCCGGCCCTAGCGGGAGACGTTTGGCAGATACGCAGTATTTT

size: NA
J: TRBJ1-1
D: NA
V: TRBV4-1
CDR3: CASSLPWGMNTEAFF
DNA: TGCGCCAGCAGCCTCCCCTGGGGAATGAACACTGAAGCTTTCTTT

size: few
J: TRBJ1-2
D: TRBD1
V: TRBV24-1
CDR3: CATSDRTGGLYGYTF
DNA: TGTGCCACCAGTGATCGGACAGGGGGACTCTATGGCTACACCTTC

size: many
J: TRBJ2-2
D: TRBD2
V: TRBV6-1
CDR3: CASSDPSGRLGELFF
DNA: TGTGCCAGCAGTGACCCTAGCGGGAGGTTAGGAGAGCTGTTTTTT

size: few
J: TRBJ1-1
D: NA
V: TRBV19
CDR3: CASSILQGTEAFF
DNA: TGTGCCAGTAGTATACTACAGGGAACTGAAGCTTTCTTT

size: many
J: TRBJ1-5
D: NA
V: TRBV12-5
CDR3: CASGAGFNQPQHF
DNA: TGTGCTAGTGGCGCCGGGTTCAATCAGCCCCAGCATTTT

size: few
J: TRBJ2-1
D: NA
V: TRBV19
CDR3: CATSGSSYNEQFF
DNA: TGTGCCACCTCAGGGAGCTCCTACAATGAGCAGTTCTTC

size: NA
J: TRBJ1-1
D: NA
V: TRBV29-1
CDR3: CSLNRDLRSGAFF
DNA: TGCAGCTTGAACAGAGACCTCCGATCGGGCGCTTTCTTT

size: few
J: TRBJ2-7
D: NA
V: TRBV4-3
CDR3: CASSQGAGSSYEQYF
DNA: TGCGCCAGCAGCCAGGGGGCAGGTTCGTCTTACGAGCAGTACTTC

size: NA
J: TRBJ1-3
D: TRBD1
V: TRBV10-2
CDR3: CASRGTGSSGNTIYF
DNA: TGCGCCAGCAGAGGGACAGGTAGCTCTGGAAACACCATATATTTT